These 24 T cell receptor beta chains share one sample of origin, sequenced in a study of molecular identifiers for immune sequencing clone quantification. A single record per CDR3 protein comes from TCRdb applying MiXCR to the PCR reads. The sample lists hundreds of thousands of distinct CDR3 sequences, about 22% occurring once. Sequencing was performed on naive CD8+ T cells from blood, with Jurkat cell RNA spiked in. Subset given: FACS-sorted CD8+CD4-CCR7+CD45RA+ naive T cells. The receptor source for this set is a human donor in good health. Some libraries in this study had Jurkat cell RNA spiked in.

The chain links TRBV12-3 or TRBV12-4 to TRBJ2-5; 9 bases line up with TRBD2. The CDR3 extends over 16 amino acids. With V trimmed by 6 bases and J by 2 bases, 10 bases remained unmatched. The CDR3 reads CASSTFIAGEQETQYF. As DNA, the CDR3 is TGTGCCAGCAGCACTTTCATAGCGGGGGAGCAAGAGACCCAGTACTTC.

At least ten counts were recorded for this clonotype. The J gene is TRBJ1-1, the V gene TRBV12-3 or TRBV12-4, with D possibly TRBD1 on 6 matching bases. The CDR3 extends over 16 amino acids. V was clipped by 7 bases and J by 4 bases, with 22 bases between them. The CDR3 nucleotides read TGTGCCAGCACCCCACCGTGGGGGGGCGCGATCACTGAAGCTTTCTTT. Its protein product is CASTPPWGGAITEAFF.

Worth noting for this clonotype: Since a much larger clone is just one base distant, this may be a read error. The J gene is TRBJ1-2, the V gene TRBV5-8; the D gene is possibly TRBD1 (5 bases). The CDR3 extends over 12 amino acids. The germline gives CDR1 SGHTS, CDR2 YDEGEE. The CDR3 region is CASRADSYGCTF. CDR3 DNA sequence: TGTGCCAGCAGAGCCGACAGCTATGGCTGCACCTTC.

This clonotype was detected many times. The V gene is TRBV12-3 or TRBV12-4, the J gene TRBJ1-4, with a weak D call TRBD1 (6 bases). The V end lost 6 bases, the J end lost 8 bases, and 16 bases lay between the germline ends. CDR3 length equals 14 residues. Here the CDR3 reads CASSTAHTGEKLFF. CDR3 coding DNA: TGTGCCAGCAGCACAGCTCATACAGGGGAAAAACTGTTTTTT.

This rearrangement joins TRBV4-1 to TRBJ1-4; D not certain. This CDR3 is 15 amino acids long. The V and J ends lost 4 bases and 7 bases respectively, with 16 bases between them. Germline CDR1 is MGHRA and CDR2 is YSYEKL. CDR3 protein: CASSPTPSGVEKLFF. The CDR3, as DNA: TGCGCCAGCAGCCCAACTCCCTCGGGAGTTGAAAAACTGTTTTTT.

This clonotype appeared many times. V and J are TRBV6-5 and TRBJ2-7; TRBD2 matches at 9 bases. Germline V gene sequence: CDR1 MNHEY, CDR2 SVGAGI. J was trimmed by 2 bases and V by 0 bases; bases with no gene match: 5. This CDR3 has 16 amino acids. The DNA for the CDR3 is TGTGCCAGCAGTTACTCTGGGACTAGCCGCACCTACGAGCAGTACTTC. As protein: CASSYSGTSRTYEQYF.

The sample holds a few counts of this clonotype. The CDR3 loop is CASSLDRGYGNTIYF. The DNA of the CDR3 is TGTGCCAGCAGCTTGGACAGGGGGTATGGAAACACCATATATTTT. V is TRBV11-2 and J is TRBJ1-3; 10 bases line up with TRBD1. Germline lookup yields CDR1 SGHAT and CDR2 FQNNGV. The CDR3 sequence is 15 residues long. V lost 3 bases to trimming and J lost 3 bases; unmatched junction nucleotides: 2.

V is TRBV7-9 and J is TRBJ2-1; 8 bases are a match to TRBD1. With V trimmed by 0 bases and J by 9 bases, 13 bases remained unmatched. Looked up from germline, CDR1 is SEHNR and CDR2 is FQNEAQ (reference sequence). This CDR3 region has 17 residues. The CDR3 DNA reads as TGTGCCAGCAGCTTAGCGGGCGCAGGGGGCAGGGTGGGTGAGCAGTTCTTC. Translating gives CASSLAGAGGRVGEQFF.

Details on this clonotype: Likely a read error: the CDR3 ends without its conserved phenylalanine or tryptophan. This chain joins TRBV20-1 and TRBJ1-5, with D perhaps matching TRBD1 (5 bases). V lost 6 bases, J lost 0 bases, and 18 bases lay in between. Germline V lookup: CDR1 DFQATT, CDR2 SNEGSKA (reference sequence). The CDR3 has 16 amino acids. The CDR3 loop is CSARAGRDLSNQPQHS. As DNA, the CDR3 is TGCAGTGCCAGGGCCGGCAGGGATCTTAGCAATCAGCCCCAGCATTCT.

At least ten counts were recorded for this clonotype. This chain joins TRBV20-1 and TRBJ2-3, with 7 bases lining up with TRBD2. Germline CDR1 reads DFQATT; CDR2 reads SNEGSKA (reference sequence). J gave up 4 bases and V 5 bases, and 9 bases lay outside the gene matches. CDR3 length equals 14 residues. CDR3 in DNA: TGCAGTGCTTCCGGGACTACAGAGGCAGATACGCAGTATTTT. Translating it yields CSASGTTEADTQYF.

This clonotype was detected many times. The J gene is TRBJ2-3, the V gene TRBV6-5; tentative D call: TRBD2 (6 bases). Germline V CDR1 and CDR2: MNHEY, SVGAGI. This CDR3 is built from 15 residues. Trimming took 2 bases from V and 0 from J, leaving 9 bases between them. The CDR3 region is CASSYERGSTDTQYF. The CDR3 nucleotides are TGTGCCAGCAGTTACGAACGGGGGAGCACAGATACGCAGTATTTT.

Only a few counts were recorded for this clonotype. The rearrangement links TRBV10-3 to TRBJ2-7; 8 bases fit TRBD2. The trim removed 0 bases at V and 4 bases at J, leaving 5 bases unmatched. Germline lookup yields CDR1 ENHRY and CDR2 SYGVKD. CDR3 size: 15 residues. CDR3 amino acids: CAISESNGGAYEQYF. In nucleotides, the CDR3 is TGTGCCATCAGTGAGTCGAACGGGGGGGCTTACGAGCAGTACTTC.

A remark on this clonotype: The germline gene is not matched at one end of the junction; a read error may be the cause. The chain joins TRBV10-3 to TRBJ1-5, with D tentatively TRBD1 (6 bases). The CDR3 runs 15 residues. CDR1 is ENHRY and CDR2 is SYGVKD in the germline V gene. The CDR3 region is CAISEPGTPNRPQHF. In nucleotides, the CDR3 is TGTGCCATCAGTGAGCCCGGGACACCTAATCGGCCCCAGCATTTT.

The genes are TRBV19 and TRBJ2-7, with a possible D match to TRBD1 (6 bases). The CDR3 sequence is 14 residues long. The V end was cut by 7 bases, the J end by 2 bases, with 15 bases between. CDR1 and CDR2 (germline): LNHDA, SQIVND (reference sequence). The DNA of the CDR3 is TGTGCCAGTAATATCACAGGGCAGACCTACGAGCAGTACTTC. Translation: CASNITGQTYEQYF.

As concerns this clonotype: A much larger clone differs by one base, so this may be a read error. This chain joins TRBV5-6 and TRBJ1-1; D ambiguous. Germline lookup yields CDR1 SGHDT and CDR2 YYEEEE. The CDR3 extends over 14 amino acids. Trimming stripped 7 bases from V and 4 bases from J, with 17 bases between. CDR3 in DNA: TGTGCCAGCGGCTCTCTGGAAACGGGCACTGAAGCTTTCTTT. This codes for CASGSLETGTEAFF. Combining the CDR3 with reference TRBV5-6 and TRBJ1-1 gives the whole variable domain DAGVTQSPTHLIKTRGQQVTLRCSPKSGHDTVSWYQQALGQGPQFIFQYYEEEERQRGNFPDRFSGHQFPNYSSELNVNALLLGDSALYLCASGSLETGTEAFFGQGTRLTVV.

In the case of this clonotype: Being one base from a much bigger clone, this may be a read error. The V and J genes are TRBV9 and TRBJ1-3; no clear D gene. Trimming shortened V by 2 bases and J by 4 bases, and 13 bases separated the two germline ends. Germline-derived CDR1 and CDR2 are SGDLS and YYNGEE. The CDR3 is 15 amino acids. CDR3 residues: CASSVVRAGGNTIYF. In nucleotides, the CDR3 is TGTGCCAGCAGCGTGGTTCGGGCCGGCGGAAACACCATATATTTT.

As for this clonotype: A much larger clone differs from this one at a single base, so this may be a read error. Because it lacks the conserved phenylalanine or tryptophan at the end, this CDR3 is likely a read error. This sequence joins TRBV29-1 and TRBJ2-2; D remains ambiguous. Per germline, CDR1 SQVTM and CDR2 ANQGSEA. The germline V and J ends were trimmed by 7 bases and 6 bases, with 12 bases remaining between them. CDR3 length equals 12 residues. CDR3 loop: CSAYLSSGELFS. As DNA, the CDR3 is TGCAGCGCCTACCTGAGCTCCGGGGAGCTGTTTTCT.

Regarding this clonotype: One junction end does not reproduce the germline sequence, and a read error may be involved. The gene calls are TRBV7-6 and TRBJ2-7; D call uncertain. Germline-derived CDR1 and CDR2 are SGHVS and FNYEAQ. CDR3 length: 13 residues. The CDR3 DNA reads as TGTGCCAGCAGCTTAGACAGCACCTACGGGCAGTACTTC. Amino acids: CASSLDSTYGQYF.

This clonotype was picked up many times. The rearrangement links TRBV7-6 to TRBJ2-7; D not resolved. This CDR3 is 14 amino acids long. The germline gives CDR1 SGHVS, CDR2 FNYEAQ. V gave up 5 bases and J gave up 3 bases, with 14 bases separating them. The CDR3 region is CASSPKETFYEQYF. In DNA, the CDR3 is TGTGCCAGCAGCCCAAAAGAGACGTTCTACGAGCAGTACTTC.

Many counts were recorded for this clonotype. The chain is built from TRBV12-3 or TRBV12-4 and TRBJ2-5, with D perhaps matching TRBD1 or TRBD2 (6 bases each). The CDR3 has 13 amino acids. Trimming stripped 1 base from V and 7 bases from J, with 10 bases between. Here the CDR3 DNA reads TGTGCCAGCAGTTTAGAGGGGGGCCCGACCCAGTACTTC. Translation gives CASSLEGGPTQYF.

This clonotype was seen repeatedly, ten times or more. The rearrangement uses TRBV7-9 and TRBJ2-3; D assignment may be TRBD1 or TRBD2 (5 bases each). The CDR3 consists of 13 residues. Germline V gives CDR1 SEHNR, CDR2 FQNEAQ (reference sequence). V was trimmed by 4 bases and J by 5 bases, leaving 10 bases between them. The CDR3 is CASSSRDGDTQYF. The CDR3 DNA follows: TGTGCCAGCAGCTCAAGGGACGGAGATACGCAGTATTTT.

This clonotype was counted ten times or more. V usage is TRBV19 and J usage is TRBJ2-2; perhaps TRBD1 as D (6 bases). The ends were cut back, 10 bases at V and 7 bases at J, with 19 bases in the middle. The CDR3 is made up of 14 amino acids. The germline V gene encodes CDR1 LNHDA and CDR2 SQIVND (reference sequence). CDR3 bases: TGTGCCACCTTGCCGGGACAACTGGGCGGGGAGCTGTTTTTT. This translates into CATLPGQLGGELFF.

This clonotype has a handful of counts. The chain joins TRBV5-4 to TRBJ2-7, with D possibly matching TRBD2 (7 bases). V lost 0 bases and J lost 5, with 9 bases in between. Germline lookup yields CDR1 SGHNT and CDR2 YYREEE (reference sequence). The CDR3 is made up of 13 amino acids. The CDR3 region is CASSLGGGNEQYF. As DNA, the CDR3 is TGTGCCAGCAGCTTGGGGGGGGGCAACGAGCAGTACTTC.

The J gene is TRBJ2-2, the V gene TRBV6-6; 8 bases agree with TRBD1. Trimming removed 2 bases from V and 1 base from J; junction bases left unmatched: 15. This CDR3 has 20 residues. Germline V gene lookup returns CDR1 MNHNY and CDR2 SVGAGI (reference sequence). CDR3 region: CASSYAPGTGPRWNTGELFF. DNA for the CDR3: TGTGCCAGCAGTTACGCGCCCGGGACAGGTCCTAGATGGAACACCGGGGAGCTGTTTTTT.